This is a list of T cell receptor beta chains from one sample in a study of blood T cells in healthy people across ages. TCRdb reanalysed the 5' RACE reads using MiXCR and keeps one entry per CDR3 protein. The repertoire consists of a few hundred thousand distinct CDR3 sequences, with approximately 25% occurring once and the leading ten covering under 20%. Specimen: blood. Source of these receptors: an older woman in good health. Each CDR3 is given with its conserved first and last residue. The order of the fields is V gene, clone size, D gene, J gene, CDR3 DNA, CDR3 protein. The D gene is left open where the match is weak. Size is stated for part of the rows, as once, few or many counts, or as a class when the clone is expanded.

TRBV11-2	-	TRBD1	TRBJ1-6	TGTGCCAGCAGCTCGACAGGGGCCAATTCACCCCTCCACTTT	CASSSTGANSPLHF
TRBV4-3	few	TRBD1	TRBJ2-7	TGCGCCAGCAGCCAAGAATGGACGACAGGGAGTTACGAGCAGTACTTC	CASSQEWTTGSYEQYF
TRBV20-1	-	TRBD2	TRBJ2-3	TGCAGTGCTAGAGGACTAGCGGGGGGGCACGGAGATACGCTGTATTTT	CSARGLAGGHGDTLYF
TRBV7-2	-	TRBD2	TRBJ2-5	TGTGCCAGCAGCCTTGCCTTTAGCGGGGGGGCCACGTACTTC	CASSLAFSGGATYF
TRBV12-3/TRBV12-4	-	-	TRBJ1-3	TGTGCCAGCATTCCGGGGCCTGGAAACACCATATATTTT	CASIPGPGNTIYF
TRBV2	many	-	TRBJ2-2	TGTGCCAGCAGTGCTACGGGGGGCCTCACCGGGGAGCTGTTTTTT	CASSATGGLTGELFF
TRBV20-1	few	-	TRBJ2-5	TGCAGTGCTAGTCTGGTCGGGGAGACCCAGTACTTC	CSASLVGETQYF
TRBV7-3	few	TRBD1	TRBJ1-4	TGTGCCAGCAGGTCTACTCCAGGGGGCGAACTGTTTTTT	CASRSTPGGELFF
TRBV12-3/TRBV12-4	few	-	TRBJ2-1	TGTGCCAGCAGTTTGAGTCGGGGGGCCCATCTTGAGCAGTTCTTC	CASSLSRGAHLEQFF
TRBV29-1	few	-	TRBJ2-7	TGCAGCGTTGAAGTAGGGGCCTACGAGCAGTACTTC	CSVEVGAYEQYF
TRBV4-3	few	-	TRBJ1-2	TGCGCCAGCAGCCAAGCCCTTAACTATGGCTACACCTTC	CASSQALNYGYTF
TRBV7-2	-	-	TRBJ1-2	TGTGCCAGCAGGGCTACGGCAGGGAGTCGCTATGGCTACACCTTC	CASRATAGSRYGYTF
TRBV20-1	-	-	TRBJ1-2	TGCAGTGCTATGGGAACAGGCAACTATGGCTACACCTTC	CSAMGTGNYGYTF
TRBV20-1	-	-	TRBJ1-6	TGCAGTGCTAGCGGGCAGGGAGGTTCACCCCTCCACTTT	CSASGQGGSPLHF
TRBV14	few	-	TRBJ1-1	TGTGCCAGCAGCCAACAGGGTTACACTGAAGCTTTCTTT	CASSQQGYTEAFF
TRBV4-2	-	TRBD2	TRBJ2-7	TGTGCCAGCAGCCAAGCCCCAGCGGGGGCCTACTACGAGCAGTACTTC	CASSQAPAGAYYEQYF
TRBV6-5	few	-	TRBJ2-6	TGTGCCAGCGGAGGGTTTCATGCTGGGGCCAACGTCCTGACTTTC	CASGGFHAGANVLTF
TRBV12-3/TRBV12-4	-	TRBD1	TRBJ1-2	TGTGCCAGCAGCAGACAGGGGGAAAGTGGCTACACCTTC	CASSRQGESGYTF
TRBV6-2/TRBV6-3	-	-	TRBJ1-5	TGTGCCAGCAGTTACTCGCGGGGAGGAGGCAATCAGCCCCAGCATTTT	CASSYSRGGGNQPQHF
TRBV20-1	once	-	TRBJ2-6	TGCAGTGCTAGGGGGCCATGGACCATCTCTGGGGCCAACGTCCTGACTTTC	CSARGPWTISGANVLTF
TRBV10-3	-	-	TRBJ1-5	TGTGCCATTTCCAGGGAACCTACCAATCAGCCCCAGCATTTT	CAISREPTNQPQHF
TRBV24-1	-	-	TRBJ2-7	TGTGCCACCACCAAATCCGATAGGTTGGACTACGAGCAGTACTTC	CATTKSDRLDYEQYF
TRBV30	few	-	TRBJ1-2	TGTGCCAGTGACAGTTATGGCTACACCTTC	CASDSYGYTF
TRBV5-6	many	-	TRBJ1-4	TGTGCCAGCAGCCGGGGACCTAATGAAAAACTGTTTTTT	CASSRGPNEKLFF
TRBV7-2	-	-	TRBJ2-5	TGTGCCAGCAGCCTCAGGCAGGGGGGCCGAGAGACCCAGTACTTC	CASSLRQGGRETQYF
TRBV4-3	few	TRBD1	TRBJ2-3	TGCGCCAGCAGCCAAGATCCTACAGGGGGAGTCACAGATACGCAGTATTTT	CASSQDPTGGVTDTQYF
TRBV7-9	-	-	TRBJ1-6	TGTGCCAGCACCAAAGAGACAGCCTATAATTCACCCCTCCACTTT	CASTKETAYNSPLHF
TRBV20-1	few	TRBD1	TRBJ1-2	TGCAGTGCTAGACCCCAGGGGGCCAGTGCCTATGGCTACACCTTC	CSARPQGASAYGYTF
TRBV29-1	few	-	TRBJ1-2	TGCAGCGGGGAGCTTAACTATGGCTACACCTTC	CSGELNYGYTF
TRBV2	few	-	TRBJ1-1	TGTGCCAGCAGTGTAACAGGGTTGGGGGAAGCTTTCTTT	CASSVTGLGEAFF
TRBV18	-	-	TRBJ1-4	TGTGCCAGCTCACCGACCGCCCAGGGACTTACGGGTGAAAAACTGTTTTTT	CASSPTAQGLTGEKLFF
TRBV6-5	-	-	TRBJ1-4	TGTGCCAGCTCCCAATTCCGAGTAACTAATGAAAAACTGTTTTTT	CASSQFRVTNEKLFF
TRBV27	-	-	TRBJ2-3	TGTGCCAGCAGTTTCCGCAGACTAGTGGCAGATACGCAGTATTTT	CASSFRRLVADTQYF
TRBV5-1	many	-	TRBJ2-5	TGCGCCAGCAGCCCGCTGACGGGTACCCAAGAGACCCAGTACTTC	CASSPLTGTQETQYF
TRBV7-9	-	-	TRBJ1-2	TGTGCCAGCAGCTTCGGGGAGTTGGGTGGCTACACCTTC	CASSFGELGGYTF
TRBV10-3	-	-	TRBJ2-6	TGTGCCATCAGCGATATAGGGGCTGGGGCCAACGTCCTGACTTTC	CAISDIGAGANVLTF
TRBV11-2	few	TRBD1	TRBJ2-1	TGTGCCAGCAGCTTAACAGGGGGCGATGAGCAGTTCTTC	CASSLTGGDEQFF